Presented here are 7 T cell receptor beta chains from one specimen sequenced in a study of T cell clonality in common variable immunodeficiency. Generated by immunoSEQ multiplex PCR, the TCRdb table keeps only in-frame clones and is missing some. Listed here are roughly 51,000 clones without any singletons, the top ten holding under 6.5%. Specimen: peripheral blood mononuclear cells. These receptors were collected from a person between 18 and 75 years old in good health.

In its sample, this clone was seen a few times. The CDR3 end lies 3 residues beyond the end of the read and is filled in from the germline J gene. The chain employs TRBV7-7 and TRBJ2-5, with 9 bases that match TRBD1. Germline V gene data show CDR1 as SSHAT and CDR2 as FNYEAQ (reference sequence). The CDR3 is 15 amino acids. V dropped 1 base and J dropped 5; count of bases not matched to a gene: 5. Here the CDR3 reads CASSLDRGRLETQYF. Partial CDR3 DNA: TGTGCCAGCAGCTTAGACAGGGGGCGCTTGGAGACC.

This clone occurred many times. The sequence runs out 3 residues before the end of the CDR3; the remainder is reconstructed from the germline J gene. The identical CDR3 is also encoded by other nucleotide sequences in the sample. The rearrangement uses TRBV5-1 and TRBJ2-7, with no clear D. Trimming removed 0 bases from V and 1 base from J, with 5 bases in between. The length of the CDR3 is 13 residues. CDR1 SGHRS and CDR2 YFSETQ come from the germline V gene. CDR3 DNA (partial): TGCGCCAGCAGCTTGGTTCAGTCCTACGAG. Amino acids: CASSLVQSYE. The entire CDR3 sequence reads CASSLVQSYEQYF.

This clone was counted at least ten times. With the read ending 3 residues before the CDR3 end, the germline J gene is used to fill in that end. The V call is TRBV5-6, the J call TRBJ2-7; D is perhaps TRBD2 (5 bases). Trimming took 0 bases from V and 2 from J, leaving 6 bases between them. Germline CDR1 SGHDT, CDR2 YYEEEE. CDR3 length: 13 amino acids. Partial CDR3 DNA: TGTGCCAGCAGCTTGGCACTAGCCTACGAG. This gives the protein CASSLALAYE. The whole CDR3 is CASSLALAYEQYF.

This clone was counted many times. The observed sequence ends 3 residues before the CDR3 terminus, with the missing tail filled in from the germline J gene. V gene TRBV5-1 combines with J gene TRBJ2-7; 9 bases are shared with TRBD1. The V gene's germline CDR1 is SGHRS and CDR2 YFSETQ. The CDR3 runs to 16 residues. Trimming took 1 base from V and 0 from J; bases not matched to a gene: 5. CDR3 sequence reads: CASSLSGTGNSYEQYF. The sequenced part of the CDR3 DNA is TGCGCCAGCAGCTTGTCGGGGACAGGGAACTCCTACGAG.

This clone was seen ten or more times. The read ends 3 residues early relative to the CDR3; the germline J gene fills the gap. The chain uses TRBV30 and TRBJ1-3; tentatively, D is TRBD1 (5 bases). The germline CDR1 and CDR2 sequences are GTSNPN and SVGIG (reference sequence). The CDR3 loop spans 15 amino acids. V was trimmed by 2 bases and J by 8 bases, leaving 19 bases between them. The CDR3 DNA, read in part, is TGTGCCTGGAGTCGCACAAGGGGATTCGGCGACACC. Translation gives CAWSRTRGFGDT. In full, the CDR3 reads CAWSRTRGFGDTIYF.

This clone has at least ten counts. The read comes to an end 3 residues before the CDR3 does, leaving the germline J gene to fill in the end. The chain couples TRBV4-1 to TRBJ1-2; the D gene is possibly TRBD1 (6 bases). Trimming removed 4 bases at V and 5 bases at J, with 11 bases between. Germline CDR1 MGHRA, CDR2 YSYEKL. This CDR3 has 13 amino acids. The CDR3 DNA, read in part, is TGCGCCAGCAGCCCACAGGGAGGGTATGGC. Translation: CASSPQGGYG. The whole CDR3 sequence is CASSPQGGYGYTF.

This clone was found many times. The read terminates 3 residues before the CDR3 end, so the remaining end is supplied by the germline J gene. The chain has TRBV19 and TRBJ2-3; D ambiguous. The CDR3 is made up of 15 amino acids. The V and J ends lost 0 bases and 6 bases respectively, with 13 bases between them. Germline V gene sequence: CDR1 LNHDA, CDR2 SQIVND (reference sequence). The CDR3 is CASSIDGRLSDTQYF. CDR3 DNA, as far as it was read: TGTGCCAGTAGTATAGATGGCAGGTTATCGGATACG.